The entry that follows covers one TCR beta chain sequence. Germline V gene sequence: CDR1 MNHEY, CDR2 SVGEGT. This CDR3 spans 15 amino acids. The ends lost 5 bases at V and 6 bases at J; junction bases unmatched: 10. These data come from a study of control samples from healthy donors and cancer patients. Assay used: immunoSEQ multiplex PCR; TCRdb lists only in-frame clones, some missing. In the table there are roughly 150,000 clones, about 93% of which are singletons. The sequenced sample consisted of blood. This TCR was recovered from a man between 50 and 59 years old in good health. The J gene is TRBJ2-3, the V gene TRBV6-2 or TRBV6-3; the match to TRBD2 covers 8 bases. Written as DNA, the CDR3 is TGTGCCAGCAGTCCCTGGAATAGCGGGATGGATACGCAGTATTTT. Encoded protein: CASSPWNSGMDTQYF.